Listed here are 32 T cell receptor beta chains from one sample, sequenced in a study of response to subunit inactivated influenza vaccine. TCRdb independently ran MiXCR on the RT-PCR reads; one entry per CDR3 protein. This table has approximately 520,000 distinct CDR3 sequences, more than 15% appearing once. The specimen was CD4+ T cells sorted from PBMCs, collected 23 months after vaccination. Every receptor here comes from a man aged 50 to 75 who received an inactivated influenza vaccine.

This clonotype was counted between two and nine times. This sequence joins TRBV6-2 or TRBV6-3 and TRBJ1-2; no reliable D call. V lost 6 bases and J 1 base, leaving 9 bases between the germline ends. The CDR3 length is 13 residues. Germline lookup yields CDR1 MNHEY and CDR2 SVGEGT. CDR3 coding DNA: TGTGCCAGCAGCGACGTGGGTAACTATGGCTACACCTTC. This codes for CASSDVGNYGYTF.

The sample holds one count of this clonotype. The chain uses TRBV6-1 and TRBJ1-2; possibly TRBD1 for D (5 bases). Trimming took off 1 base at V and 4 bases at J, with 10 bases between the two ends. The CDR3 extends over 14 amino acids. Germline assignment: CDR1 MNHNS and CDR2 SASEGT. The CDR3, as DNA: TGTGCCAGCAGTGAAGTGGCAGGGAGCTATGGCTACACCTTC. The encoded protein is CASSEVAGSYGYTF.

The chain joins TRBV27 to TRBJ2-5; D ambiguous. Looked up from germline, CDR1 is MNHEY and CDR2 is SMNVEV (reference sequence). The CDR3 is made up of 14 amino acids. V gave up 4 bases and J gave up 4 bases, with 13 bases separating them. The CDR3, as DNA: TGTGCCAGCAGTTCACTTGGGCGGCGAGAGACCCAGTACTTC. Translated: CASSSLGRRETQYF.

This chain connects TRBV5-1 to TRBJ1-2; 7 bases map to TRBD1. The junction had 7 bases not matched to a gene; V was cut back by 4 bases and J by 4 bases. The CDR3 is 14 amino acids. Looked up from germline, CDR1 is SGHRS and CDR2 is YFSETQ. This CDR3 reads CASSTAGTAYGYTF. CDR3 DNA sequence: TGCGCCAGCAGCACAGCCGGGACAGCCTATGGCTACACCTTC.

This chain links TRBV7-2 with TRBJ2-1, with TRBD2 identical over 7 bases. The trim removed 8 bases at V and 6 bases at J, leaving 16 bases unmatched. Germline CDR1 is SGHTA and CDR2 is FQGNSA. The length of the CDR3 is 16 residues. The DNA for the CDR3 is TGTGCCAGCCGCCCCGGGGGGTCCAGTTTCGGCAATGAGCAGTTCTTC. It codes for CASRPGGSSFGNEQFF.

This clonotype has at least ten counts. This chain joins TRBV29-1 and TRBJ2-3; a weak D match, TRBD2 (5 bases). This CDR3 spans 13 amino acids. The germline V and J ends were trimmed by 3 bases and 4 bases, with 11 bases remaining between them. CDR1 is SQVTM, CDR2 ANQGSEA, per germline. The DNA for the CDR3 is TGCAGCGTTGACGGGCTAGCTTCAGATACGCAGTATTTT. As protein: CSVDGLASDTQYF.

The rearrangement joins TRBV27 to TRBJ2-5; 7 positions match TRBD2. The germline gives CDR1 MNHEY, CDR2 SMNVEV (reference sequence). This CDR3 contains 15 residues. Trimming took 5 bases from V and 5 from J; bases not matched to a gene: 11. The CDR3 protein is CASSPIGGIEETQYF. In DNA form, the CDR3 reads TGTGCCAGCAGTCCGATCGGGGGGATAGAGGAGACCCAGTACTTC.

This clonotype came up a few times. The chain employs TRBV9 and TRBJ2-3; 7 bases align to TRBD2. Looked up from germline, CDR1 is SGDLS and CDR2 is YYNGEE. This CDR3 is built from 15 residues. J was trimmed by 1 base and V by 3 bases; bases with no gene match: 5. The CDR3 reads CASSASAGGTDTQYF. The CDR3 region has the DNA TGTGCCAGCAGCGCCAGCGCGGGAGGCACAGATACGCAGTATTTT. Full variable domain (rest looked up from reference TRBV9 and TRBJ2-3): DSGVTQTPKHLITATGQRVTLRCSPRSGDLSVYWYQQSLDQGLQFLIQYYNGEERAKGNILERFSAQQFPDLHSELNLSSLELGDSALYFCASSASAGGTDTQYFGPGTRLTVL.

The genes are TRBV29-1 and TRBJ1-1, with 10 nucleotides matching TRBD1. This CDR3 region has 17 residues. Germline CDR1 reads SQVTM; CDR2 reads ANQGSEA. V lost 7 bases to trimming and J lost 7 bases; unmatched junction nucleotides: 21. The chain's CDR3 is CSAMTGGGRFSQNEAFF. CDR3 nucleotides: TGCAGCGCCATGACAGGGGGCGGGCGTTTTTCCCAGAATGAAGCTTTCTTT.

Ten or more counts support this clonotype. The CDR3, as DNA: TGTGCCAGCAGCCAAGGACGGACTAGCGGGGATTTTGCAGATACGCAGTATTTT. Its translation is CASSQGRTSGDFADTQYF. The chain couples TRBV3-1 to TRBJ2-3; 12 bases line up with TRBD2. V lost 1 base and J lost 4; bases outside the gene matches: 9. This CDR3 region has 18 residues. Germline V gives CDR1 LGHDT, CDR2 YNNKEL (reference sequence).

This clonotype was seen a few times. The chain couples TRBV28 to TRBJ2-5; 8 nucleotides match TRBD2. The CDR3 is made up of 14 amino acids. V lost 7 bases to trimming and J lost 5 bases; unmatched junction nucleotides: 9. CDR1 is MDHEN and CDR2 is SYDVKM in the germline V gene. In DNA form, the CDR3 reads TGTGCCAGCATGGAGCTCGGGGGGGCCGAGACCCAGTACTTC. Its protein product is CASMELGGAETQYF. The variable domain in full, with the rest retrieved from reference TRBV28 and TRBJ2-5, is DVKVTQSSRYLVKRTGEKVFLECVQDMDHENMFWYRQDPGLGLRLIYFSYDVKMKEKGDIPEGYSVSREKKERFSLILESASTNQTSMYLCASMELGGAETQYFGPGTRLLVL.

This clonotype was observed a handful of times. The chain is built from TRBV20-1 and TRBJ2-1; 13 positions match TRBD2. This CDR3 is built from 16 residues. Germline values: CDR1 DFQATT, CDR2 SNEGSKA (reference sequence). V shed 0 bases, J shed 10 bases, and the junction held 9 bases outside the gene matches. The CDR3 loop reads CSAREAGTSGMGEQFF. In nucleotides, the CDR3 is TGCAGTGCTAGAGAAGCCGGGACTAGCGGGATGGGCGAGCAGTTCTTC.

This clonotype was seen at least ten times. V and J are TRBV12-3 or TRBV12-4 and TRBJ2-7; D may be TRBD1 (5 bases). CDR3 size: 14 residues. With 5 bases removed from V and 2 bases from J, the gap between germline ends came to 13 bases. The CDR3 loop reads CASSIQVPPYEQYF. In nucleotides, the CDR3 is TGTGCCAGCAGTATACAGGTTCCACCCTACGAGCAGTACTTC.

Regarding this clonotype: The final CDR3 position lacks the conserved phenylalanine or tryptophan, pointing to a likely read error. The chain links TRBV15 to TRBJ2-1; 9 nucleotides align to TRBD2. The CDR3 covers 20 residues. Germline CDR1 and CDR2: LNHNV and YYDKDF (reference sequence). V dropped 0 bases and J dropped 2; count of bases not matched to a gene: 14. CDR3 bases: TGTGCCACCAGCAGAGATCCCCGGGTAGCGGGAGAAGGGACCTACAATGAGCAGTTCATC. It translates to CATSRDPRVAGEGTYNEQFI.

This clonotype was seen more than once but under ten times. V and J are TRBV5-4 and TRBJ2-5; D unresolved. This CDR3 contains 13 residues. Germline-derived CDR1 and CDR2 are SGHNT and YYREEE (reference sequence). The V end was cut by 4 bases, the J end by 7 bases, with 14 bases between. The CDR3: CASSTDRPGTQYF. The CDR3 DNA follows: TGTGCCAGCAGCACGGACCGCCCCGGGACCCAGTACTTC.

This clonotype appeared many times. The rearrangement links TRBV11-2 to TRBJ1-2, with 9 bases fitting TRBD1. The CDR3 sequence is 14 residues long. Germline CDR1 and CDR2: SGHAT and FQNNGV. V shed 5 bases, J shed 3 bases, and the junction held 4 bases outside the gene matches. CDR3 loop: CASSLGQGDYGYTF. The CDR3 nucleotides are TGTGCCAGCAGCCTGGGACAGGGCGACTATGGCTACACCTTC.

This clonotype was seen only a few times. The chain joins TRBV28 to TRBJ1-5; D remains unclear. Germline CDR1 reads MDHEN; CDR2 reads SYDVKM. The CDR3 length is 14 residues. V was cut by 10 bases and J by 0 bases, with 13 bases left in between. The CDR3 reads CATQPTVSNQPQHF. The CDR3 nucleotides read TGTGCCACCCAACCGACGGTTAGCAATCAGCCCCAGCATTTT.

This clonotype has only a few counts. J is TRBJ2-5 and V is TRBV28, with TRBD2 matching 7 bases. This CDR3 region has 15 residues. The germline gives CDR1 MDHEN, CDR2 SYDVKM. V lost 8 bases to trimming and J lost 3 bases; unmatched junction nucleotides: 12. Here the CDR3 reads CASGRQRDHKETQYF. Here the CDR3 DNA reads TGTGCCAGCGGCCGCCAGCGGGATCATAAAGAGACCCAGTACTTC.

There are a few counts of this clonotype. The chain uses TRBV7-8 and TRBJ1-5; a possible D gene is TRBD1 (5 bases). V dropped 5 bases and J dropped 6 bases, with 14 bases sitting between them. The CDR3 consists of 14 residues. CDR1 SGHVS and CDR2 FQNEAQ come from the germline V gene. CDR3 coding DNA: TGTGCCAGCAGCCCCTGGGAGGGGCTTCAGCCCCAGCATTTT. Encoded protein: CASSPWEGLQPQHF.

This chain uses TRBV6-2 or TRBV6-3 with TRBJ2-1; 8 bases fit TRBD1. The ends lost 8 bases at V and 3 bases at J; junction bases unmatched: 9. CDR3 length equals 15 residues. Germline CDR1 reads MNHEY; CDR2 reads SVGEGT. CDR3 amino acids: CASAVQGALYNEQFF. The DNA of the CDR3 is TGTGCCAGCGCTGTTCAGGGGGCTCTCTACAATGAGCAGTTCTTC.

The rearrangement links TRBV11-2 to TRBJ2-2; maybe TRBD2 (5 bases). The CDR3 contains 15 residues. V lost 6 bases, J lost 3 bases, and 14 bases lay in between. The germline V gene has CDR1 SGHAT and CDR2 FQNNGV. CDR3 nucleotide sequence: TGTGCCAGCAGAGCTCCGGGGAAACACACCGGGGAGCTGTTTTTT. It translates to CASRAPGKHTGELFF. The full variable domain, with the rest looked up from reference TRBV11-2 and TRBJ2-2, is EAGVAQSPRYKIIEKRQSVAFWCNPISGHATLYWYQQILGQGPKLLIQFQNNGVVDDSQLPKDRFSAERLKGVDSTLKIQPAKLEDSAVYLCASRAPGKHTGELFFGEGSRLTVL.

The table lists this clonotype with a few counts. V usage is TRBV9 and J usage is TRBJ2-1, with D hard to call. This CDR3 contains 15 residues. Germline CDR1 reads SGDLS; CDR2 reads YYNGEE. Trimming cost V 4 bases and J 4 bases, with 15 bases left between them. The CDR3: CASSPQTQIYNEQFF. CDR3 bases: TGTGCCAGCAGCCCCCAGACACAGATATACAATGAGCAGTTCTTC.

Only a few counts were recorded for this clonotype. The chain recombines TRBV10-3 with TRBJ2-1; 13 bases match TRBD2. Germline V gene lookup returns CDR1 ENHRY and CDR2 SYGVKD. CDR3 length: 19 residues. J lost 9 bases, V lost 4 bases, and 18 bases had no gene match. Here the CDR3 reads CAISVAGQPTSGRATEQFF. The CDR3 DNA follows: TGTGCCATCAGTGTAGCCGGACAGCCTACTAGCGGGAGGGCCACTGAGCAGTTCTTC.

J is TRBJ2-2 and V is TRBV12-3 or TRBV12-4; unclear D gene. The CDR3 length is 15 residues. V lost 6 bases, J lost 2 bases, and 13 bases lay in between. CDR3 region: CASRNGRANTGELFF. DNA for the CDR3: TGTGCCAGCAGGAACGGACGGGCCAACACCGGGGAGCTGTTTTTT.

This clonotype was seen only a few times. The gene calls are TRBV6-6 and TRBJ2-3; D unclear. V was clipped by 2 bases and J by 3 bases, with 9 bases between them. The germline CDR1 and CDR2 sequences are MNHNY and SVGAGI (reference sequence). The CDR3 has 14 amino acids. CDR3 DNA sequence: TGTGCCAGCAGTTACGGGTCTGGGACAGATACGCAGTATTTT. Protein sequence: CASSYGSGTDTQYF.

This clonotype came up a few times. CDR3 in amino acids: CASGTEYNSPLHF. DNA for the CDR3: TGTGCCAGCGGGACAGAGTATAATTCACCCCTCCACTTT. The genes are TRBV6-2 or TRBV6-3 and TRBJ1-6; TRBD1 matches 7 bases. CDR3 length: 13 residues. Germline assignment: CDR1 MNHEY and CDR2 SVGEGT. The J segment lost 4 bases and the V segment lost 8 bases, leaving 2 bases of the junction unmatched.

J is TRBJ2-1 and V is TRBV18; 8 bases fit TRBD2. Germline CDR1 KGHSH, CDR2 LQKENI. V shed 6 bases, J shed 10 bases, and the junction held 14 bases outside the gene matches. The CDR3 is 15 residues long. The CDR3 reads CASSERMAGGGEQFF. CDR3 nucleotides: TGTGCCAGCTCCGAGCGGATGGCGGGAGGTGGAGAGCAGTTCTTC.

This clonotype turned up a few times. The chain employs TRBV18 and TRBJ2-2, with 7 nucleotides matching TRBD1. The CDR3 totals 15 residues. The junction had 6 bases not matched to a gene; V was cut back by 6 bases and J by 2 bases. CDR1 is KGHSH, CDR2 LQKENI, per germline. CDR3 in amino acids: CASSQNRGNTGELFF. In DNA, the CDR3 is TGTGCCAGCTCTCAAAACAGGGGAAACACCGGGGAGCTGTTTTTT.

Only a few counts were recorded for this clonotype. The V call is TRBV3-1, the J call TRBJ2-7, with D tentatively TRBD1 (5 bases). V was cut by 1 base and J by 6 bases, with 13 bases left in between. Germline lookup yields CDR1 LGHDT and CDR2 YNNKEL (reference sequence). The CDR3 extends over 14 amino acids. In nucleotides, the CDR3 is TGTGCCAGCAGCCAAGGTGCTGGGGCCGTCGAGCAGTACTTC. It specifies CASSQGAGAVEQYF.

This chain uses TRBV10-3 with TRBJ1-5, with D perhaps TRBD1 (6 bases). The CDR3 has 16 residues. Trimming shortened V by 2 bases and J by 4 bases, and 15 bases separated the two germline ends. CDR1 and CDR2 (germline): ENHRY, SYGVKD. The CDR3 DNA is TGTGCCATCAGTGAGAGGGACGGGACATTTAATCAGCCCCAGCATTTT. Encoded protein: CAISERDGTFNQPQHF.

The chain combines TRBV5-6 with TRBJ2-1, with 10 nucleotides matching TRBD2. The CDR3 sequence is 15 residues long. Germline V CDR1 and CDR2: SGHDT, YYEEEE. V trimming: 6 bases; J trimming: 5 bases; junction bases outside the gene matches: 8. CDR3 region: CASMRTSGRNNEQFF. CDR3 coding DNA: TGTGCCAGCATGAGGACTAGCGGCCGAAACAATGAGCAGTTCTTC.

This clonotype has only a few counts. V is TRBV5-6 and J is TRBJ2-7; maybe TRBD2 (5 bases). Trimming took 1 base from V and 4 from J, leaving 18 bases between them. The CDR3 totals 16 residues. Germline V lookup: CDR1 SGHDT, CDR2 YYEEEE. The chain's CDR3 is CASSLSTVGLKYEQYF. CDR3 bases: TGTGCCAGCAGCTTGTCCACCGTAGGACTGAAATACGAGCAGTACTTC. The whole variable domain, filled in from reference TRBV5-6 and TRBJ2-7, reads DAGVTQSPTHLIKTRGQQVTLRCSPKSGHDTVSWYQQALGQGPQFIFQYYEEEERQRGNFPDRFSGHQFPNYSSELNVNALLLGDSALYLCASSLSTVGLKYEQYFGPGTRLTVT.